In this sample, the clone carrying this TCR beta chain turned up many times. Its specificity is not known. The diagnosis combined clinical symptoms, thyroxine, TRAb, thyroid ultrasound and orbital computed tomography scans. The data originate from a study of Graves' ophthalmopathy and Graves' hyperthyroidism. Looking at the study overall: Ophthalmopathy absent within 18 months of follow-up marked hyperthyroidism as stable. Whole-study results and caveats: A majority of expanded thyroid clonotypes exceeding 0.001 frequency were likewise present in blood. With a specificity of about 75% and a sensitivity of over 65%, the model predicted ophthalmopathy progression.

V lost 7 bases and J lost 1, with 10 bases in between. Germline lookup yields CDR1 SEHNR and CDR2 FQNEAQ (reference sequence). This CDR3 region has 14 residues. TCR beta CDR3 regions were amplified from RNA transcripts. The workflow started with a first-round RT-PCR run with HTBI primers and then moved on to a second-round multiplex PCR. TCRdb itself ran the multiplex PCR reads through MiXCR, one entry per CDR3 protein. The sample shows 500,000 to 700,000 distinct CDR3 sequences, roughly 39% of them seen only once. The sequence came from an adult man with Graves' hyperthyroidism. Source material: peripheral blood or thyroid tissue (not recorded which). This chain joins TRBV7-9 and TRBJ2-2; D unresolved. The CDR3 loop is CASILDLNTGELFF. CDR3 in DNA: TGTGCCAGCATCCTCGATCTGAACACCGGGGAGCTGTTTTTT.